This TCR beta chain came from a study of tumour-infiltrating T cells in Burkitt lymphoma (dated by TCRdb to the early 2020s). About the investigation overall: Clinical outcome was correlated with TCR repertoire data, and overall and progression-free survival were found to be predicted by productive clonality independently of established prognosticators, including age at diagnosis.

Libraries were constructed by the immunoSEQ multiplex PCR assay. TCRdb took over this immuneACCESS table, retaining in-frame rearrangements with V and J assigned. Such tables are incomplete; in checked studies, under half of the missing clones stem from an unresolved V gene, and the remainder is unexplained. Across this sample there are some 4,600 clones, with about 80% seen only once. The top ten clonotypes cover roughly 13% of the sample. The junction carries 12 bases between V and J, which are trimmed by 4 bases and 3 bases respectively. CDR1 and CDR2 are drawn from the germline V gene: SGHRS, YFSETQ. Counted from cysteine to phenylalanine, this CDR3 has 14 amino acids. Just CDR3 DNA is preserved here, 42 bases in frame from base 1. As for this clone: Its antigen has not been determined. There are no base qualities to consult, and no much larger clone falls within one base.

The chain is made from TRBV5-1 and TRBJ2-3; the D gene cannot be named for sure. Sequenced: tumor tissue. The receptor was derived from a human donor with diffuse large B-cell lymphoma. Some clones in this sample may be carry-over from other donors' samples. The DNA is TGCGCCAGCAGCCCTTACTCCGCTACAGATACGCAGTATTTT. It specifies CASSPYSATDTQYF.